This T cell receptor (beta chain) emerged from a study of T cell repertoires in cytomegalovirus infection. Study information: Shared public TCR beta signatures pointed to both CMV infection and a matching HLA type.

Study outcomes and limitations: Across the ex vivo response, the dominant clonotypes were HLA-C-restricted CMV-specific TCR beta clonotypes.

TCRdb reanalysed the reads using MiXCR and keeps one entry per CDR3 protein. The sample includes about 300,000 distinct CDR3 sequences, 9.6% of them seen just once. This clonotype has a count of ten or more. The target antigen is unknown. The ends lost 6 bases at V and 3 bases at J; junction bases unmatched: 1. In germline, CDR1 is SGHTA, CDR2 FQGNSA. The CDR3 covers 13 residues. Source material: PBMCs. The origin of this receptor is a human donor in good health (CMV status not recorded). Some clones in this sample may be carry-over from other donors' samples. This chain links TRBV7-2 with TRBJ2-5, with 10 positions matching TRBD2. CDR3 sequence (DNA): TGTGCCAGCAGAGCGGGGGGGGAAGAGACCCAGTACTTC. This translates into CASRAGGEETQYF.